This T cell receptor (beta chain) comes out of a study of T cells in Graves' hyperthyroidism and ophthalmopathy. General study findings and limits: Ophthalmopathy was separated from stable hyperthyroidism by a 13 V-J model.

This clonotype occurred many times. Its antigen is as yet unknown. The CDR3 consists of 14 residues. V was cut by 3 bases and J by 0 bases, with 9 bases left in between. The V gene's germline CDR1 is SGHNT and CDR2 YENEEA. The study included ophthalmopathy patients with Clinical Activity Score at least 3, NOSPECS grade at least 4 and duration under 3 months. The PBMCs were taken from over 9.5 ml of fresh peripheral blood. Amplification yielded TCR beta CDR3 regions, with RNA transcripts as the source. RT-PCR in the first round (using the HTBI primer set) targeted the TCR CDR3. Each CDR3 protein gets one entry after TCRdb re-called the multiplex PCR reads with MiXCR. The sample lists about 400,000 distinct CDR3 sequences, roughly 14% seen once, with over 10% in the top ten.

The chain is built from TRBV11-3 and TRBJ2-7; D is uncertain. The sample comprised blood. The clonotype comes from a man aged 18 to 29 with Graves' ophthalmopathy. The CDR3 reads CASSFVSGSYEQYF. The CDR3 DNA reads as TGTGCCAGCAGCTTTGTGTCCGGCTCCTACGAGCAGTACTTC.